What follows describes a single T cell receptor beta chain. Using immunoSEQ multiplex PCR, the repertoire was profiled, and TCRdb retains in-frame clones only, with some absent. The data contain more than 95,000 clones, about 90% of them singletons. This entry comes from a study of T cell responses to AZD1222 COVID-19 vaccine. The sequence was obtained from an adult in good health. Here the sequenced sample was peripheral blood, taken on day 0 of AZD1222 vaccination.

The CDR3 DNA reads TGTGCCAGCAGCTTAGATCAAGGGGGGACAGGCTCCTACAATGAGCAGTTCTTC. Protein sequence: CASSLDQGGTGSYNEQFF. The chain couples TRBV11-3 to TRBJ2-1; 8 bases fit TRBD1. The CDR3 has 18 residues. Germline V gene data show CDR1 as SGHNT and CDR2 as YENEEA. V dropped 0 bases and J dropped 0; count of bases not matched to a gene: 7.